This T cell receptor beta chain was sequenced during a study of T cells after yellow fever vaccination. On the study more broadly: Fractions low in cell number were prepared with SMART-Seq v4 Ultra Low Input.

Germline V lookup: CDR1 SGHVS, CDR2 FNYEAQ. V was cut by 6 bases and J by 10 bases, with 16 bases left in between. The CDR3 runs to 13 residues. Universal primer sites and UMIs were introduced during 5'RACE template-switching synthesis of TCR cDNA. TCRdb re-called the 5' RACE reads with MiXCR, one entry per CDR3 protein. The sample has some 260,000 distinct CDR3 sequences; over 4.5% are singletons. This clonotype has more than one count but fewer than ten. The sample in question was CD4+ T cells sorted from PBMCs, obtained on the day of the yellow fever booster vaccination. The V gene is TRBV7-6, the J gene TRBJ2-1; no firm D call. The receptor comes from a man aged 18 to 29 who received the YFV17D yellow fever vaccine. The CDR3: CASSYESVNEQFF. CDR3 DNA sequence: TGTGCCAGCAGTTACGAGTCAGTCAACGAGCAGTTCTTC.